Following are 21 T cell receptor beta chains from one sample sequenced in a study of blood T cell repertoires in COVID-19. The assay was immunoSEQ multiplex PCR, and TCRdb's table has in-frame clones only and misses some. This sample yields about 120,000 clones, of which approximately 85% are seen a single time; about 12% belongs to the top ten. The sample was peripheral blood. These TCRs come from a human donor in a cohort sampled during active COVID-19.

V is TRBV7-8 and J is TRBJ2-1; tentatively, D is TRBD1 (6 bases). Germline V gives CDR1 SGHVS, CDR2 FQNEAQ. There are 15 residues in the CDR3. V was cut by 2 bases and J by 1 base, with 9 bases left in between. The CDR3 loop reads CASSLQGQSYNEQFF. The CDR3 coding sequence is TGTGCCAGCAGCTTACAAGGACAGTCCTACAATGAGCAGTTCTTC.

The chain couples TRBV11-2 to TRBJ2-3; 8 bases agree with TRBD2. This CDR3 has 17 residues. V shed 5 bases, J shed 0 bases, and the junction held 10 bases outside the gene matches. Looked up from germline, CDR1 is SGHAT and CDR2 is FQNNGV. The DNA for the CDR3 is TGTGCCAGCAGCCGGAACGGAGCGGGGGAGAGCACAGATACGCAGTATTTT. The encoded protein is CASSRNGAGESTDTQYF.

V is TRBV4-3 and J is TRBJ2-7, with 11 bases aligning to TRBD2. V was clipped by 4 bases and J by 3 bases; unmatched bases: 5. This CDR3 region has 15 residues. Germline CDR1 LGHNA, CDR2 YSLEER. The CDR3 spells CASSRGTSGNYEQYF. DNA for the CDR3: TGCGCCAGCAGCCGGGGGACTAGCGGTAACTACGAGCAGTACTTC.

This chain's CDR3 is CASRYNPQGDNLHF. DNA for the CDR3: TGTGCCAGCAGATATAACCCACAGGGGGACAACCTCCACTTT. The gene calls are TRBV6-5 and TRBJ1-6, with 8 bases identical to TRBD1. The CDR3 covers 14 residues. Per germline, CDR1 MNHEY and CDR2 SVGAGI. Trimming took 6 bases from V and 15 from J; bases not matched to a gene: 13.

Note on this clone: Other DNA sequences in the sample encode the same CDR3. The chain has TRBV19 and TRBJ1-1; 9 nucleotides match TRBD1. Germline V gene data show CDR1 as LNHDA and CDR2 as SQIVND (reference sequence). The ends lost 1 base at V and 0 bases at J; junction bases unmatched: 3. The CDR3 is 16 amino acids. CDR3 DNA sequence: TGTGCCAGTAGTATAGGGACAGGGGCCCTGAACACTGAAGCTTTCTTT. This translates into CASSIGTGALNTEAFF. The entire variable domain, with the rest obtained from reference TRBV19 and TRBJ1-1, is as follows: DGGITQSPKYLFRKEGQNVTLSCEQNLNHDAMYWYRQDPGQGLRLIYYSQIVNDFQKGDIAEGYSVSREKKESFPLTVTSAQKNPTAFYLCASSIGTGALNTEAFFGQGTRLTVV.

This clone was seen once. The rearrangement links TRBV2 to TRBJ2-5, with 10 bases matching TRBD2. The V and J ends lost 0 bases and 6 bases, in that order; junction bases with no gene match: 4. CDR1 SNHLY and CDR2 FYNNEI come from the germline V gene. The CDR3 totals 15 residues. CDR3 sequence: CASSEAASGGQTQYF. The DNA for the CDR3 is TGTGCCAGCAGTGAAGCGGCTAGCGGGGGACAGACCCAGTACTTC.

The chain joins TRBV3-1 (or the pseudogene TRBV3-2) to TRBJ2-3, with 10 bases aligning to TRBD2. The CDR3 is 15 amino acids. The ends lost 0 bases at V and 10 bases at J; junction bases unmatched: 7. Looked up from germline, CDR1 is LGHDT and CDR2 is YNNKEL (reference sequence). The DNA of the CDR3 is TGTGCCAGCAGCCAAGAAAAGCGGGGGGGCCGGGCGCAGTATTTT. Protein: CASSQEKRGGRAQYF.

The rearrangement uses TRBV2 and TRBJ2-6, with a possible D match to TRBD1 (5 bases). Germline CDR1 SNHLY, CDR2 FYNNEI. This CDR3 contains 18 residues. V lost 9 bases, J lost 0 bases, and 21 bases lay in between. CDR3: CASEELGHQFSGANVLTF. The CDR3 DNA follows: TGTGCCAGTGAGGAGCTAGGACATCAATTCTCTGGGGCCAACGTCCTGACTTTC. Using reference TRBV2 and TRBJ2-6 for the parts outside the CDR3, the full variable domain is EPEVTQTPSHQVTQMGQEVILRCVPISNHLYFYWYRQILGQKVEFLVSFYNNEISEKSEIFDDQFSVERPDGSNFTLKIRSTKLEDSAMYFCASEELGHQFSGANVLTFGAGSRLTVL.

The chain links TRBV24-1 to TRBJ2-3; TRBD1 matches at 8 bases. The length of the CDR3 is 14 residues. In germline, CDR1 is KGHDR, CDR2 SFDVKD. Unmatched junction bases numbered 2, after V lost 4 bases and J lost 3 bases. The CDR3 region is CATSDTGGTDTQYF. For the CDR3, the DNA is TGTGCCACCAGTGACACAGGGGGGACAGATACGCAGTATTTT.

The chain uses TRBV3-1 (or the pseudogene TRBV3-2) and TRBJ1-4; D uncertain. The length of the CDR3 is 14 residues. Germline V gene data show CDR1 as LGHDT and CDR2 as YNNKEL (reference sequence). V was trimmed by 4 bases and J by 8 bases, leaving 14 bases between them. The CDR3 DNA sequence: TGTGCCAGCAGCCCCGCGGGGAGAGGGGAAAAACTGTTTTTT. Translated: CASSPAGRGEKLFF.

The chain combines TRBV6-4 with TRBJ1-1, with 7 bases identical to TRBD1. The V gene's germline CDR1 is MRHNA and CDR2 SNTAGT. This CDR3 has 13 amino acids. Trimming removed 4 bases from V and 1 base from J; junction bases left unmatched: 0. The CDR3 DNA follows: TGTGCCAGCAGTGGACAGGGGAACACTGAAGCTTTCTTT. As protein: CASSGQGNTEAFF.

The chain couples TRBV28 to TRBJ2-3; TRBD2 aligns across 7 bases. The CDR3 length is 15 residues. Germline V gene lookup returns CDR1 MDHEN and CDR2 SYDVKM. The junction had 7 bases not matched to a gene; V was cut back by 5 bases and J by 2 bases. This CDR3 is CASSTWGGPTDTQYF. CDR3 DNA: TGTGCCAGCAGTACCTGGGGGGGTCCCACAGATACGCAGTATTTT.

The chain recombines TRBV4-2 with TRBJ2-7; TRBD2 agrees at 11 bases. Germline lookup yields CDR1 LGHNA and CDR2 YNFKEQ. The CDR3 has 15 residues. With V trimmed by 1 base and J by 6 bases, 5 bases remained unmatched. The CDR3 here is CASSQGLAGGLEQYF. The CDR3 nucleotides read TGTGCCAGCAGCCAAGGTCTAGCGGGGGGACTCGAGCAGTACTTC.

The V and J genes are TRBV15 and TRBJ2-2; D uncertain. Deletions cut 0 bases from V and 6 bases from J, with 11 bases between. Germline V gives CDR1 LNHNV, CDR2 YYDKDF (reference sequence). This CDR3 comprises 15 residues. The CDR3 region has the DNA TGTGCCACCAGCAGAGACGTGGTTTTAGCCGGGGAGCTGTTTTTT. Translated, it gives CATSRDVVLAGELFF.

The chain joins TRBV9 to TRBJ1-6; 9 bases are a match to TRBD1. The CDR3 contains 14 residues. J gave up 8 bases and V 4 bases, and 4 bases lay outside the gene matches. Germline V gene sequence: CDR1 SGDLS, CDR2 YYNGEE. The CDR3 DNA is TGTGCCAGCAGCCCTAGGACAGGGGATTCACCCCTCCACTTT. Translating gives CASSPRTGDSPLHF.

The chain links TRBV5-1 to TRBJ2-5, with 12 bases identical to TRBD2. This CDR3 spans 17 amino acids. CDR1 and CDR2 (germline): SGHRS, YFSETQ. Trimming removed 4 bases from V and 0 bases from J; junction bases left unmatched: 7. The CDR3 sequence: CASSRAGLAGHQETQYF. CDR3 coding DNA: TGCGCCAGCAGCCGCGCCGGACTAGCGGGGCACCAAGAGACCCAGTACTTC.

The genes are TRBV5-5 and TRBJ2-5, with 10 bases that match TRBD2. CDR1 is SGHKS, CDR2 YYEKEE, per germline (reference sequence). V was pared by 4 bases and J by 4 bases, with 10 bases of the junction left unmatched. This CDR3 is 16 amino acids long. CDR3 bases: TGTGCCAGCAGCACCCACGAGCGGGGGGGTCTAGAGACCCAGTACTTC. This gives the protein CASSTHERGGLETQYF. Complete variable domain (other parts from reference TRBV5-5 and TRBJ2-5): DAGVTQSPTHLIKTRGQQVTLRCSPISGHKSVSWYQQVLGQGPQFIFQYYEKEERGRGNFPDRFSARQFPNYSSELNVNALLLGDSALYLCASSTHERGGLETQYFGPGTRLLVL.

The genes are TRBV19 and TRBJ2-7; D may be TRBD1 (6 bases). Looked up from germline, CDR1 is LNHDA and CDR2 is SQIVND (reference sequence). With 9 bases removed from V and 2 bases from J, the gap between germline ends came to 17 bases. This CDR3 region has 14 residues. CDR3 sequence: CASRPSGATYEQYF. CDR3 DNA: TGTGCCAGCCGTCCCTCAGGGGCGACCTACGAGCAGTACTTC.

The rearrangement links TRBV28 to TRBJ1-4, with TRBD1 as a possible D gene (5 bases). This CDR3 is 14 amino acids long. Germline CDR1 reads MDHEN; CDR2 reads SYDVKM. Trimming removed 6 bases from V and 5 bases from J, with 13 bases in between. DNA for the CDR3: TGTGCCAGCAGGGGAACCAGGGCGAATGAAAAACTGTTTTTT. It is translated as CASRGTRANEKLFF.

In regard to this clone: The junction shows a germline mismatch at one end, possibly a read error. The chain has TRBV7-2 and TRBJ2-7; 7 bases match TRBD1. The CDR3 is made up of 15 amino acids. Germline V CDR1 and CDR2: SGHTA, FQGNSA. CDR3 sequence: CVSSLVVQGAYEQYF. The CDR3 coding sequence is TGTGTCAGCAGCTTAGTTGTCCAGGGGGCCTACGAGCAGTACTTC.

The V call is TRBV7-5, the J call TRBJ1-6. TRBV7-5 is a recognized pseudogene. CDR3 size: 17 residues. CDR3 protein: CVRSRRPGSRGNSPLHF. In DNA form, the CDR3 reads TGTGTCAGAAGCCGACGGCCGGGTTCGAGAGGGAATTCACCCCTCCACTTT.